The 10 T cell receptor beta chains presented below share a single source sample, sequenced in a study of blood T cell repertoires in COVID-19. Data came from immunoSEQ multiplex PCR; TCRdb stores just in-frame clones and leaves some out. Altogether some 150,000 clones are present, approximately 90% being singletons, with the ten largest covering 6% to 7.5%. Input material: peripheral blood. The source of these receptors is a woman of 80 years or more in a cohort sampled during active or convalescent COVID-19.

The chain combines TRBV14 with TRBJ2-3; possible D gene TRBD1, 6 bases. CDR1 and CDR2 from the germline V gene are SGHDN and FVKESK. V lost 2 bases, J lost 2 bases, and 14 bases lay in between. The CDR3 extends over 16 amino acids. The CDR3: CASSQLLGALTDTQYF. CDR3 sequence (DNA): TGTGCCAGCAGCCAACTCCTGGGGGCGCTCACAGATACGCAGTATTTT.

This chain joins TRBV6-5 and TRBJ2-1, with D possibly TRBD2 on 5 matching bases. The CDR3 has 11 amino acids. The germline CDR1 and CDR2 sequences are MNHEY and SVGAGI. V was shortened by 6 bases and J by 6 bases, with 6 bases between the two germline ends. The CDR3 reads CASREVNEQFF. The CDR3, as DNA: TGTGCCAGCAGGGAGGTCAATGAGCAGTTCTTC.

This clone occurred once. This chain uses TRBV19 with TRBJ2-1; unclear D gene. The CDR3 extends over 14 amino acids. Germline V gene data show CDR1 as LNHDA and CDR2 as SQIVND (reference sequence). V lost 0 bases and J 5 bases, leaving 8 bases between the germline ends. CDR3 sequence: CASSIDSVNNEQFF. The CDR3 DNA reads as TGTGCCAGTAGTATAGACAGTGTTAACAATGAGCAGTTCTTC.

The chain combines TRBV7-9 with TRBJ1-4; D unclear. With 3 bases removed from V and 8 bases from J, the gap between germline ends came to 13 bases. CDR3 length: 14 amino acids. The germline CDR1 and CDR2 sequences are SEHNR and FQNEAQ (reference sequence). CDR3 bases: TGTGCCAGCAGCTTTGTCAGGAGAGGGGAAAAACTGTTTTTT. Protein product: CASSFVRRGEKLFF.

The sample holds one count of this clone. The CDR3 DNA is TGTGCCAGCAGCGTAGGGGTCCCATCGCGGAAGTTCTTC. Translation: CASSVGVPSRKFF. The V and J genes are TRBV9 and TRBJ2-1; D ambiguous. There are 13 residues in the CDR3. Trimming shortened V by 0 bases and J by 14 bases, and 15 bases separated the two germline ends. From germline, CDR1 is SGDLS and CDR2 YYNGEE.

The chain links TRBV5-1 to TRBJ2-3; 16 bases match TRBD2. The CDR3 covers 17 residues. Germline lookup yields CDR1 SGHRS and CDR2 YFSETQ. Trimming cost V 2 bases and J 2 bases; bases outside gene matches: 2. DNA for the CDR3: TGCGCCAGCAGCTTCGGGACTAGCGGGAGGGCCACAGATACGCAGTATTTT. As protein: CASSFGTSGRATDTQYF.

This sequence joins TRBV11-2 and TRBJ2-7; 7 bases line up with TRBD2. Germline V gene sequence: CDR1 SGHAT, CDR2 FQNNGV. The CDR3 loop spans 15 amino acids. V lost 6 bases and J lost 4; bases outside the gene matches: 12. CDR3 sequence (DNA): TGTGCCAGCAGTCTCTACGACGGGGGGTGGTACGAGCAGTACGTC. It translates to CASSLYDGGWYEQYV.

This chain uses TRBV9 with TRBJ2-7; perhaps TRBD1 as D (6 bases). Germline V gives CDR1 SGDLS, CDR2 YYNGEE. The CDR3 contains 13 residues. V was pared by 2 bases and J by 2 bases, with 8 bases between. The CDR3 is CASSVSGAYEQYF. The CDR3 coding sequence is TGTGCCAGCAGCGTTTCAGGGGCCTACGAGCAGTACTTC.

V and J are TRBV25-1 and TRBJ2-2; 9 nucleotides align to TRBD1. J lost 4 bases, V lost 4 bases, and 4 bases had no gene match. The CDR3 totals 15 residues. In germline, CDR1 is MGHDK, CDR2 SYGVNS. This chain's CDR3 is CASSAGTGFTGELFF. The CDR3 DNA follows: TGTGCCAGCAGTGCCGGGACAGGGTTCACCGGGGAGCTGTTTTTT.

This clone has only one observation. The chain links TRBV7-2 to TRBJ2-5, with 13 bases matching TRBD2. The CDR3 totals 15 residues. V lost 5 bases, J lost 8 bases, and 8 bases stayed unmatched. Germline V lookup: CDR1 SGHTA, CDR2 FQGNSA. CDR3 residues: CASSLPTSGGRTQYF. As DNA, the CDR3 is TGTGCCAGCAGCCTTCCGACTAGCGGGGGGCGTACCCAGTACTTC.